This T cell receptor beta chain was recorded in a study of blood T cells in healthy people across ages. The second PCR ran about 6 to 11 cycles with a sample-barcoded 5' primer and J-beta primers. Using its own MiXCR run on the 5' RACE reads, TCRdb lists one record per CDR3 protein. The repertoire holds just under 900,000 distinct CDR3 sequences, about 28% seen once, with around 15% in the top ten. V shed 6 bases and J shed 1 base, with 18 bases lying between them. From germline, CDR1 is SGHRS and CDR2 YFSETQ. The CDR3 loop spans 16 amino acids. The sequenced sample consisted of blood. The sequence was obtained from a woman aged 80 or older in good health. This chain connects TRBV5-1 to TRBJ2-3; TRBD1 is a possible D gene (6 bases). The CDR3 coding sequence is TGCGCCAGCACAAAGGACGAGACAGGACGCACAGATACGCAGTATTTT. This sequence encodes CASTKDETGRTDTQYF.